This T cell receptor (beta chain) was sequenced in a study of T cell changes during pregnancy in multiple sclerosis (dated 2019 in TCRdb). For the study in its entirety: Changes in the T cell repertoire over the course of pregnancy were examined in this study in women with multiple sclerosis.

Points on this clone: Its antigen target is currently unknown. No much larger clonotype is one base removed from it; base qualities were not supplied.

The protocol used for the library was the immunoSEQ multiplex PCR assay. The table was pulled from immuneACCESS by TCRdb, which kept in-frame rearrangements only. Such tables lose some clones; where checked, under half of the loss comes from unresolved V genes, and the rest has no known cause. The sample contains 45,000 to 65,000 clones, around nine tenths of them found a single time. Together, the top ten hold 0.5% of the sample. The CDR3 holds 14 amino acids from the cysteine to the phenylalanine. CDR3 DNA only is kept here, 42 bases in frame from base 1. At the junction V is shortened by 6 bases and J by 0 bases, with 9 bases in between. Per the germline V gene, SGHDN is the CDR1 and FVKESK is the CDR2.

This clonotype was obtained from a female donor with multiple sclerosis, enrolled in a pregnancy study. Rearrangement joined TRBV14 to TRBJ1-3, with no D gene named confidently. This sample comprised CD4+ T cells from peripheral blood mononuclear cells, obtained in the third trimester of pregnancy. The DNA is TGTGCCAGCAGAGCTAGGTTCTCTGGAAACACCATATATTTT. It translates to CASRARFSGNTIYF.